The 2 T cell receptor beta chains in this list originate from one sample, sequenced in a study of T cells in Graves' hyperthyroidism and ophthalmopathy. Amplification targeted TCR beta CDR3 regions from RNA transcripts. RT-PCR in the first round (using the HTBI primer set) targeted the TCR CDR3. One entry per CDR3 protein results from TCRdb running MiXCR on the multiplex PCR reads. The table lists roughly 290,000 distinct CDR3 sequences, 15% to 20% of them singletons, with less than 70% in the top ten. Sample: blood. The receptors derive from a woman in her fifties or sixties with Graves' ophthalmopathy.

This clonotype was counted between two and nine times. The chain recombines TRBV20-1 with TRBJ2-1; D tentatively reads TRBD1 or TRBD2 (5 bases each). CDR1 and CDR2 (germline): DFQATT, SNEGSKA (reference sequence). This CDR3 contains 15 residues. Deletions cut 1 base from V and 0 bases from J, with 10 bases between. The CDR3 sequence is CSARAGHSSYNEQFF. CDR3 DNA: TGCAGTGCTAGAGCGGGGCATTCCTCCTACAATGAGCAGTTCTTC.

V gene TRBV12-5 combines with J gene TRBJ2-5, with a possible D match to TRBD1 (6 bases). The CDR3 has 14 residues. The germline gives CDR1 LGHNT, CDR2 FRNRAP. V lost 5 bases to trimming and J lost 1 base, with 11 bases between them. CDR3 sequence reads: CASGPGQPQETQYF. The CDR3 bases are TGTGCTAGTGGTCCCGGACAGCCCCAAGAGACCCAGTACTTC.